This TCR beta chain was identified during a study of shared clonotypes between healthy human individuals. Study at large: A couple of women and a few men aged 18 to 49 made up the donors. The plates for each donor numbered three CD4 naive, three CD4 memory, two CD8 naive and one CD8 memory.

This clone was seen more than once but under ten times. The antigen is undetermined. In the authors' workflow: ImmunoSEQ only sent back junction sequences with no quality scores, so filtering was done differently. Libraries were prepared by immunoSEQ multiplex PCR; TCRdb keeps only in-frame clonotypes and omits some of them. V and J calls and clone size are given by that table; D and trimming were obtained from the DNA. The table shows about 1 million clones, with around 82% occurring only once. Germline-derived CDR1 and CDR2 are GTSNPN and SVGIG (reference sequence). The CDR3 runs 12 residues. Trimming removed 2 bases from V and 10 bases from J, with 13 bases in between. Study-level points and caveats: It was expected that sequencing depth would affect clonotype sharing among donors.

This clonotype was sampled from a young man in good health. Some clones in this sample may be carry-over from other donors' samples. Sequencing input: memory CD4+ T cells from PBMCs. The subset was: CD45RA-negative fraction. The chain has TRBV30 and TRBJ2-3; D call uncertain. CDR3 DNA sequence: TGTGCCTGGAGTCTGGTTCTAATTCCGCAGTATTTT. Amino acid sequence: CAWSLVLIPQYF. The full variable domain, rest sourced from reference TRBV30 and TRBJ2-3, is SQTIHQWPATLVQPVGSPLSLECTVEGTSNPNLYWYRQAAGRGLQLLFYSVGIGQISSEVPQNLSASRPQDRQFILSSKKLLLSDSGFYLCAWSLVLIPQYFGPGTRLTVL.